This T cell receptor (beta chain) emerged from a study of a mutant IDH1 vaccine in newly diagnosed glioma. Background on the study: Onset of vaccination occurred 4-6 weeks following radiotherapy alone, or with temozolomide cycles. The therapy given earlier, which was standard therapy, consisted of radiotherapy, temozolomide, or both, and most of the patients received both. The study's findings and limits: Whatever changes occurred in top peripheral T cell clonotypes seemed unrelated to pseudoprogression.

Germline values: CDR1 MGHDK, CDR2 SYGVNS. This CDR3 region has 14 residues. Trimming pared 3 bases from V and 2 bases from J, leaving 10 bases between. On this clone itself: Its antigen is unidentified.

The sample's time point: week 35, safety follow-up. Each vaccine dose was 300 ug of mutant IDH1 20-mer peptide, with topical imiquimod. This table comes from immunoSEQ multiplex PCR, and its TCRdb copy is limited to in-frame clones, with some not included. This sample has around 50,000 clones; roughly 84% occur once, and the top ten carry approximately 4.5%. The TCR comes from a young woman with glioma. Sequencing used PBMCs, obtained from a glioma patient whose treatment included an IDH1 peptide vaccine. The rearrangement joins TRBV25-1 to TRBJ1-1, with D unresolved. The CDR3 DNA is TGTGCCAGCAGTGATCCATATCTTAACACTGAAGCTTTCTTT. It encodes CASSDPYLNTEAFF.